One and the same sample provided the 29 T cell receptor beta chains below, sequenced in a study of Graves' ophthalmopathy and Graves' hyperthyroidism. CDR3 regions of TCR beta were amplified from RNA transcripts. HTBI-primed first-round RT-PCR preceded second-round multiplex PCR. A single record per CDR3 protein comes from TCRdb applying MiXCR to the multiplex PCR reads. Of some 1.1 million distinct CDR3 sequences in the sample, roughly two fifths were seen once. Sequenced input: peripheral blood or thyroid tissue (not recorded which). These TCRs come from an adult man with Graves' hyperthyroidism.

The gene calls are TRBV27 and TRBJ2-7; possibly TRBD1 for D (6 bases). Germline V gives CDR1 MNHEY, CDR2 SMNVEV (reference sequence). The V end was cut by 6 bases, the J end by 0 bases, with 15 bases between. The CDR3 is made up of 15 amino acids. CDR3 sequence: CASRPTGQSSYEQYF. The CDR3 nucleotides are TGTGCCAGCAGACCAACAGGACAGTCCTCCTACGAGCAGTACTTC.

Turning to this clonotype: This may stem from a read error, because a much larger clone lies one nucleotide away. CDR3 sequence: CASRTSDQETQYF. The CDR3 DNA reads TGTGCCAGCAGGACTAGCGACCAAGAGACCCAGTACTTC. This rearrangement joins TRBV12-3 or TRBV12-4 to TRBJ2-5; the match to TRBD2 covers 8 bases. The junction had 0 bases not matched to a gene; V was cut back by 6 bases and J by 0 bases. This CDR3 contains 13 residues.

The V call is TRBV12-3 or TRBV12-4, the J call TRBJ1-2; D is uncertain. CDR3 length: 14 residues. The V end was cut by 6 bases, the J end by 7 bases, with 18 bases between. CDR3 sequence reads: CASSQQGFRSGYTF. CDR3 nucleotides: TGTGCCAGCAGCCAACAAGGGTTTAGGTCTGGCTACACCTTC.

This clonotype has a count of ten or more. This chain joins TRBV10-3 and TRBJ1-1; D is undetermined. Looked up from germline, CDR1 is ENHRY and CDR2 is SYGVKD. V was trimmed by 6 bases and J by 5 bases, leaving 13 bases between them. This CDR3 has 13 residues. CDR3 coding DNA: TGTGCCATCAGGGATTCCCATCGAACTGAAGCTTTCTTT. Its protein is CAIRDSHRTEAFF.

With regard to this clonotype: A single base separates this from a much larger clone, so it may be a read error. V is TRBV15 and J is TRBJ1-3; TRBD1 aligns across 9 bases. V shed 1 base, J shed 2 bases, and the junction held 3 bases outside the gene matches. CDR1 is LNHNV, CDR2 YYDKDF, per germline (reference sequence). This CDR3 spans 16 amino acids. The CDR3 loop is CATSRGGTGTGNTIYF. The CDR3 DNA is TGTGCCACCAGCAGAGGGGGGACAGGGACTGGAAACACCATATATTTT.

This clonotype was detected a few times. The chain has TRBV6-2 or TRBV6-3 and TRBJ2-2; TRBD1 is a possible D gene (5 bases). CDR1 is MNHEY, CDR2 SVGEGT, per germline. This CDR3 spans 14 amino acids. With 6 bases removed from V and 3 bases from J, the gap between germline ends came to 11 bases. This chain's CDR3 is CASSHGHYTGELFF. The CDR3 DNA reads as TGTGCCAGCAGCCACGGACATTACACCGGGGAGCTGTTTTTT.

The chain employs TRBV2 and TRBJ1-2; 7 bases are shared with TRBD1. The CDR3 is 16 residues long. Germline-derived CDR1 and CDR2 are SNHLY and FYNNEI. The junction had 17 bases not matched to a gene; V was cut back by 8 bases and J by 5 bases. The chain's CDR3 is CASSPPSRGQRYGYTF. The CDR3 DNA follows: TGTGCCAGCTCACCACCGAGTCGGGGACAGCGTTATGGCTACACCTTC.

This clonotype was seen many times. The gene calls are TRBV2 and TRBJ1-1; D not certain. Germline loops: CDR1 SNHLY, CDR2 FYNNEI. V lost 6 bases and J lost 3, with 14 bases in between. The length of the CDR3 is 14 residues. The CDR3 sequence: CASRRTLADTEAFF. The CDR3 DNA reads as TGTGCCAGCAGACGTACCCTCGCGGACACTGAAGCTTTCTTT.

The J gene is TRBJ2-3, the V gene TRBV20-1; D tentatively reads TRBD1 or TRBD2 (5 bases each). The germline V gene encodes CDR1 DFQATT and CDR2 SNEGSKA (reference sequence). Trimming cost V 3 bases and J 9 bases, with 13 bases left between them. The CDR3 covers 12 residues. CDR3 region: CSASGPGTTQYF. CDR3 nucleotides: TGCAGTGCTAGCGGTCCCGGGACGACGCAGTATTTT.

This clonotype was counted ten times or more. The rearrangement joins TRBV12-3 or TRBV12-4 to TRBJ1-3; no firm D call. The CDR3 runs to 13 residues. With 6 bases removed from V and 1 base from J, the gap between germline ends came to 7 bases. The CDR3 bases are TGTGCCAGCAGCTTTGCTTCTGGAAACACCATATATTTT. Protein sequence: CASSFASGNTIYF.

V usage is TRBV24-1 and J usage is TRBJ2-5, with 13 bases identical to TRBD2. The CDR3 covers 15 residues. CDR1 and CDR2 from the germline V gene are KGHDR and SFDVKD. V shed 4 bases, J shed 4 bases, and the junction held 2 bases outside the gene matches. The DNA for the CDR3 is TGTGCCACCAGTGACGGACTAGCGGGAGTAGAGACCCAGTACTTC. This gives the protein CATSDGLAGVETQYF.

This clonotype was observed many times. The chain employs TRBV7-9 and TRBJ1-5; D ambiguous. Germline loops: CDR1 SEHNR, CDR2 FQNEAQ (reference sequence). Trimming removed 8 bases from V and 3 bases from J, with 17 bases in between. This CDR3 is built from 15 residues. The CDR3 nucleotides are TGTGCCAGCTTGAGTCTGTCCGGCGACAATCAGCCCCAGCATTTT. Translation gives CASLSLSGDNQPQHF.

The sample holds a few counts of this clonotype. The chain is built from TRBV2 and TRBJ1-2; 9 bases map to TRBD1. Germline V gene data show CDR1 as SNHLY and CDR2 as FYNNEI. This CDR3 has 15 amino acids. Trimming removed 2 bases from V and 8 bases from J; junction bases left unmatched: 9. In nucleotides, the CDR3 is TGTGCCAGCAGTGAACGGCCGGGACAGGGAAGCGGCTACACCTTC. Translating it yields CASSERPGQGSGYTF.

On this clonotype itself: A much larger clone differs from this one at a single base, so this may be a read error. The chain couples TRBV9 to TRBJ1-1, with D perhaps TRBD1 (6 bases). Germline V CDR1 and CDR2: SGDLS, YYNGEE. The CDR3 covers 14 residues. Trimming took 5 bases from V and 0 from J, leaving 11 bases between them. The CDR3 bases are TGTGCCAGCAGAGGGACAACCTTGAACACTGAAGCTTTCTTT. Translation gives CASRGTTLNTEAFF.

This clonotype was observed at least ten times. The chain is built from TRBV9 and TRBJ2-5; D not certain. The CDR3 loop spans 14 amino acids. V was clipped by 0 bases and J by 4 bases, with 10 bases between them. Germline V gives CDR1 SGDLS, CDR2 YYNGEE. CDR3 residues: CASSVGLGRETQYF. The CDR3 DNA reads TGTGCCAGCAGCGTAGGTTTGGGAAGAGAGACCCAGTACTTC.

This clonotype was detected ten times or more. The rearrangement joins TRBV11-2 to TRBJ1-6; D possibly corresponds to TRBD1 (5 bases). Germline CDR1 reads SGHAT; CDR2 reads FQNNGV. V was trimmed by 6 bases and J by 6 bases, leaving 21 bases between them. The CDR3 runs to 17 residues. In DNA, the CDR3 is TGTGCCAGCAGAGTCCACTCCGGGACGGTAGCTAATTCACCCCTCCACTTT. Its translation: CASRVHSGTVANSPLHF.

This chain connects TRBV7-2 to TRBJ2-7; no reliable D call. The CDR3 totals 14 residues. The germline V gene encodes CDR1 SGHTA and CDR2 FQGNSA. Trimming removed 4 bases at V and 3 bases at J, with 13 bases between. CDR3 sequence (DNA): TGTGCCAGCAGCTCCGGTCTGGGATACTACGAGCAGTACTTC. This sequence encodes CASSSGLGYYEQYF. The variable domain in full, with the rest retrieved from reference TRBV7-2 and TRBJ2-7, is GAGVSQSPSNKVTEKGKDVELRCDPISGHTALYWYRQSLGQGLEFLIYFQGNSAPDKSGLPSDRFSAERTGGSVSTLTIQRTQQEDSAVYLCASSSGLGYYEQYFGPGTRLTVT.

Concerning this clonotype: A read error may produce the germline difference seen at one junction end. The chain is built from TRBV10-2 and TRBJ1-6, with D maybe TRBD1 (6 bases). The germline V gene encodes CDR1 WSHSY and CDR2 SAAADI. The CDR3 has 14 residues. The CDR3: CAISPTGRNSPLHF. The CDR3 DNA is TGTGCCATCAGCCCCACAGGGAGGAATTCACCCCTCCACTTT.

The chain joins TRBV9 to TRBJ1-5; the D gene is possibly TRBD1 (5 bases). CDR3 length: 18 amino acids. Germline CDR1 is SGDLS and CDR2 is YYNGEE. V shed 5 bases and J shed 0 bases, with 21 bases lying between them. The CDR3 reads CASSFPAGGVYSNQPQHF. Written as DNA, the CDR3 is TGTGCCAGCAGTTTCCCCGCAGGAGGGGTGTATAGCAATCAGCCCCAGCATTTT.

Of note for this clonotype: Since a much larger clone is just one base distant, this may be a read error. This chain connects TRBV7-3 to TRBJ1-1; TRBD1 might be the D (6 bases). The CDR3 loop spans 14 amino acids. The germline V gene has CDR1 SGHTA and CDR2 FQGTGA. CDR3 DNA: TGTGCCGGCAGCTCAGGGGTGGGGGACACTGAAGCTTTCTTT. Protein sequence: CAGSSGVGDTEAFF.

This chain uses TRBV6-2 or TRBV6-3 with TRBJ1-5; D gene ambiguous. The CDR3 is 16 amino acids. The V gene's germline CDR1 is MNHEY and CDR2 SVGEGT. Trimming cost V 5 bases and J 3 bases, with 17 bases left between them. In DNA, the CDR3 is TGTGCCAGCAGTAGTTTTGACGGCCAACTCAATCAGCCCCAGCATTTT. This sequence encodes CASSSFDGQLNQPQHF.

The sample holds many counts of this clonotype. The V call is TRBV15, the J call TRBJ2-5; tentative D call: TRBD1 (5 bases). The CDR3 consists of 15 residues. From germline, CDR1 is LNHNV and CDR2 YYDKDF (reference sequence). With 1 base removed from V and 5 bases from J, the gap between germline ends came to 14 bases. The CDR3 loop reads CATSRVDSLGETQYF. The CDR3 DNA reads as TGTGCCACCAGCAGAGTAGACAGCCTGGGGGAGACCCAGTACTTC.

The J gene is TRBJ2-5, the V gene TRBV3-1, with 9 nucleotides matching TRBD1. The CDR3 runs 15 residues. The V and J ends lost 2 bases and 2 bases, in that order; junction bases with no gene match: 3. The germline CDR1 and CDR2 sequences are LGHDT and YNNKEL (reference sequence). CDR3 sequence reads: CASSQPGQGQETQYF. CDR3 sequence (DNA): TGTGCCAGCAGCCAACCGGGACAGGGACAAGAGACCCAGTACTTC.

This clonotype has only a few counts. Here the CDR3 omits its conserved ending phenylalanine or tryptophan, so a read error is the likely source. The limits of the CDR3 on the DNA are not certain, so only TCRdb's listed CDR3 is given. V usage is TRBV7-3 and J usage is TRBJ1-4; the table names TRBD1, a call not compared with the DNA. The CDR3 is 11 amino acids in total, end residues counted. CDR1 and CDR2 (germline): SGHTA, FQGTGA. This CDR3 is CASSLTGTELL.

Many counts were recorded for this clonotype. The chain uses TRBV5-6 and TRBJ1-1; D not certain. The CDR3 contains 17 residues. Germline CDR1 SGHDT, CDR2 YYEEEE. Trimming left V 3 bases short and J 4 bases short, with 22 bases between. Written as DNA, the CDR3 is TGTGCCAGCAGCTCAACAACCCGAGGACCCCTGAGCACTGAAGCTTTCTTT. This codes for CASSSTTRGPLSTEAFF.

In this sample, this clonotype turned up many times. The DNA of the CDR3 is TGTGCCAGCAGCCACAACAATCAGCCCCAGCATTTT. Encoded protein: CASSHNNQPQHF. This chain joins TRBV14 and TRBJ1-5; D gene unclear. CDR1 is SGHDN, CDR2 FVKESK, per germline. This CDR3 is built from 12 residues. The V end lost 3 bases, the J end lost 3 bases, and 3 bases lay between the germline ends.

Note on this clonotype: The junction departs from the called germline gene at one end, perhaps through a read error. The rearrangement links TRBV10-3 to TRBJ2-6, with D possibly being TRBD2 (7 bases). Germline CDR1 reads ENHRY; CDR2 reads SYGVKD. There are 12 residues in the CDR3. The CDR3 sequence is CAISLGGDTEAF. DNA for the CDR3: TGTGCCATCAGCCTGGGGGGGGACACTGAAGCTTTC.

This clonotype was seen at least ten times. The genes are TRBV29-1 and TRBJ2-2; perhaps TRBD2 as D (6 bases). Germline values: CDR1 SQVTM, CDR2 ANQGSEA. Between the trimmed V and J ends, which lost 7 bases and 4 bases, there was a span of 16 bases. The CDR3 spans 14 residues. CDR3 loop: CSGGGSGGTGELFF. CDR3 sequence (DNA): TGCAGCGGGGGAGGCAGTGGGGGCACCGGGGAGCTGTTTTTT.

V is TRBV12-3 or TRBV12-4 and J is TRBJ1-5; maybe TRBD1 (5 bases). The V gene lost 5 bases and the J gene lost 6 bases, with 20 bases spanning the gap. This CDR3 spans 16 amino acids. This CDR3 reads CASSEVGDREGQPQHF. As DNA, the CDR3 is TGTGCCAGCAGTGAAGTTGGGGACCGGGAAGGTCAGCCCCAGCATTTT.